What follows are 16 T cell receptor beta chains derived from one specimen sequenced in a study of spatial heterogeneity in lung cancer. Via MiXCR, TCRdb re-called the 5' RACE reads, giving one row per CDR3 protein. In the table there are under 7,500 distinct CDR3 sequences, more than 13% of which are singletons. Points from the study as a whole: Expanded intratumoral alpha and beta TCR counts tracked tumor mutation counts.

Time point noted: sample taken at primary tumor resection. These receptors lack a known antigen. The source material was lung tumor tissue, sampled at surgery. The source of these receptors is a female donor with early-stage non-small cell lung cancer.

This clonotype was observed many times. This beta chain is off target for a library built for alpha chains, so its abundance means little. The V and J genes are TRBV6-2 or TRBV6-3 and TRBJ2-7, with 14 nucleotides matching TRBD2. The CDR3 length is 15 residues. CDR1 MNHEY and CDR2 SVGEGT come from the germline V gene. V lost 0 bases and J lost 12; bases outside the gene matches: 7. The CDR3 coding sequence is TGTGCCAGCAGTTACTCTTTCGGACTAGCGGGGGGTCGGTACTTC. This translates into CASSYSFGLAGGRYF.

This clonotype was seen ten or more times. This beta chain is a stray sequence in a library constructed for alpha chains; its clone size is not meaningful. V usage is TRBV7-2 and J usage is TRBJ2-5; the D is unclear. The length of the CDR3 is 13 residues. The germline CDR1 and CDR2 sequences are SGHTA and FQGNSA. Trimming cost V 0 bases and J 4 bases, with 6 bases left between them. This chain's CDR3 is CASSLAFGETQYF. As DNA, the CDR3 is TGTGCCAGCAGCTTAGCGTTTGGAGAGACCCAGTACTTC.

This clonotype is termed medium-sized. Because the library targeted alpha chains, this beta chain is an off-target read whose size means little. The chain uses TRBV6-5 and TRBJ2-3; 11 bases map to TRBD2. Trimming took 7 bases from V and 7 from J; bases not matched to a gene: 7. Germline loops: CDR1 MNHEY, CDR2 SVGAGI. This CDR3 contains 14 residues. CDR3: CASTGSGGANTQYF. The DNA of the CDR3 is TGTGCCAGCACCGGTAGCGGGGGGGCAAATACGCAGTATTTT.

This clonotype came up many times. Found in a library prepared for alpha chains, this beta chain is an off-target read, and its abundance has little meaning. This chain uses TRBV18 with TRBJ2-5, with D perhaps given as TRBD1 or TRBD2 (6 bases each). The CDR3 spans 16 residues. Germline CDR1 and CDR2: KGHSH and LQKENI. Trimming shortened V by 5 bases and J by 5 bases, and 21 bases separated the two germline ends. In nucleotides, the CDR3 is TGTGCCAGCTCATCACGTTTGGGGGGCTTCGCGGAGACCCAGTACTTC. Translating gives CASSSRLGGFAETQYF.

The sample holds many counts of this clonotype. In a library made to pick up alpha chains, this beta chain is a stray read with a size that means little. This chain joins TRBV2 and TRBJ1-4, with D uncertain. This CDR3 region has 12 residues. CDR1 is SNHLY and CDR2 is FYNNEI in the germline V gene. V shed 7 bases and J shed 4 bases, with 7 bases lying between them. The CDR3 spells CASKLGNEKLFF. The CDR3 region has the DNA TGTGCCAGCAAATTGGGTAATGAAAAACTGTTTTTT.

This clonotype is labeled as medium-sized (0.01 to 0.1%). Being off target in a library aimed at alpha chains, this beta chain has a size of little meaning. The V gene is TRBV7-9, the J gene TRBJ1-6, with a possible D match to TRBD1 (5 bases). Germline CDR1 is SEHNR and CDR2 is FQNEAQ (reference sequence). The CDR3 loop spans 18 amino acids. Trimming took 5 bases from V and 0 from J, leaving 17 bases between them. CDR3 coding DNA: TGTGCCAGCAGCACCCGACCGGGGGAGAGCTCCTATAATTCACCCCTCCACTTT. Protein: CASSTRPGESSYNSPLHF.

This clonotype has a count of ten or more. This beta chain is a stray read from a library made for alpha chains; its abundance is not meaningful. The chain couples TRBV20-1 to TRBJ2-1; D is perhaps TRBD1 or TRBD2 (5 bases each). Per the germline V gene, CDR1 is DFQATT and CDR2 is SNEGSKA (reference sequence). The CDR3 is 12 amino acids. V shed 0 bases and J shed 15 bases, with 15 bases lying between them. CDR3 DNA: TGCAGTGCTAGAGATCGGGGCGGGTACGGGTTCTTC. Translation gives CSARDRGGYGFF.

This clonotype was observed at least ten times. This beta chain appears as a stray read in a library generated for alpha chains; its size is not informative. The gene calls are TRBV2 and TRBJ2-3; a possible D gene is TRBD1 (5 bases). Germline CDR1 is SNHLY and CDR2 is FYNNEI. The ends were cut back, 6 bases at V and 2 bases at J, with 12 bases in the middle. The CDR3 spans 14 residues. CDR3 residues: CASRGRPPTDTQYF. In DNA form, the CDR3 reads TGTGCCAGCAGGGGGCGTCCCCCCACAGATACGCAGTATTTT.

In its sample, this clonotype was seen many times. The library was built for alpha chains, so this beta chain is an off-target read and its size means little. The CDR3: CASSITGGASGNTIYF. The DNA of the CDR3 is TGTGCCAGCAGCATCACAGGGGGCGCTTCTGGAAACACCATATATTTT. V is TRBV7-2 and J is TRBJ1-3, with TRBD1 matching 9 bases. The V segment lost 5 bases and the J segment 1 base; nucleotides outside the gene matches: 6. The CDR3 is 16 residues long. Germline V gene lookup returns CDR1 SGHTA and CDR2 FQGNSA.

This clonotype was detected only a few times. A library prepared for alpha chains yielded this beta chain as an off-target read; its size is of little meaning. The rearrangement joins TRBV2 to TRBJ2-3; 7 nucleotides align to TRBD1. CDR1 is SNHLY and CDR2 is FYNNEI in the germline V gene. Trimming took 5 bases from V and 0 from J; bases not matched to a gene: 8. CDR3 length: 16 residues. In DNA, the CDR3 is TGTGCCAGCAGTTATCAATGGGACAGTAGCACAGATACGCAGTATTTT. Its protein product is CASSYQWDSSTDTQYF.

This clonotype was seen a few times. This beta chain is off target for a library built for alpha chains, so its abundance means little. CDR3 nucleotide sequence: TGTGCCAGCAGCTCAACAGGGGTCCCTAATGAAAAACTGTTTTTT. This gives the protein CASSSTGVPNEKLFF. The rearrangement links TRBV7-9 to TRBJ1-4; the match to TRBD1 covers 7 bases. Trimming took 4 bases from V and 3 from J; bases not matched to a gene: 5. The CDR3 contains 15 residues. Per the germline V gene, CDR1 is SEHNR and CDR2 is FQNEAQ (reference sequence).

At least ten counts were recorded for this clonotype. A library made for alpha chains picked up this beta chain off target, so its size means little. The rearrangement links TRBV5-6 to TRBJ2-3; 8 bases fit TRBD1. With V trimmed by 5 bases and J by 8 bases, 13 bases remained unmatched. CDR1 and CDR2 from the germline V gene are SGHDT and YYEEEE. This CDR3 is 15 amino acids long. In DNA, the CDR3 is TGTGCCAGCAGAACCGAGACAGGGGCACGAGGTACGCAGTATTTT. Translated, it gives CASRTETGARGTQYF. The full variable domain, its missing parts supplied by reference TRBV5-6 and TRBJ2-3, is DAGVTQSPTHLIKTRGQQVTLRCSPKSGHDTVSWYQQALGQGPQFIFQYYEEEERQRGNFPDRFSGHQFPNYSSELNVNALLLGDSALYLCASRTETGARGTQYFGPGTRLTVL.

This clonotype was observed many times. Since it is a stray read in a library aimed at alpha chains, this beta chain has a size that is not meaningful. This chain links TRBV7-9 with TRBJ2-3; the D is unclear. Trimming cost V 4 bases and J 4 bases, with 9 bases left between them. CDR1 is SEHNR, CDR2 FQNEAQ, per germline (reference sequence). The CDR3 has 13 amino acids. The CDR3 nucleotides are TGTGCCAGCAGCTGGTACTCCCCAGATACGCAGTATTTT. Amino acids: CASSWYSPDTQYF.

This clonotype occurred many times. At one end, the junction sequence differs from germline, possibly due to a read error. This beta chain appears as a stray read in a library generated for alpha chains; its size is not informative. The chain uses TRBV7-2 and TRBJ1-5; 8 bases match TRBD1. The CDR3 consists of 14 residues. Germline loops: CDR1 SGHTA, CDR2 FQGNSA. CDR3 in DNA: TGTGTCAGCAGCTTGAAGACAGGGGCCCAGCCCCAGCATTTT. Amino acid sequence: CVSSLKTGAQPQHF. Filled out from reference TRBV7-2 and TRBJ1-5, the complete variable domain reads GAGVSQSPSNKVTEKGKDVELRCDPISGHTALYWYRQSLGQGLEFLIYFQGNSAPDKSGLPSDRFSAERTGGSVSTLTIQRTQQEDSAVYLCVSSLKTGAQPQHFGDGTRLSIL.

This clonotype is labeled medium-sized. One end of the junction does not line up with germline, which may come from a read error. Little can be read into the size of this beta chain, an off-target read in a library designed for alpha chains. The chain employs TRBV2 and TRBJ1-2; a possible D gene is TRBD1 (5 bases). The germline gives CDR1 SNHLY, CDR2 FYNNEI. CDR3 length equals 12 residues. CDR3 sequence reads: CASTEDSYGYTF. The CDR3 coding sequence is TGTGCCAGCACTGAAGACAGCTATGGCTACACCTTC.

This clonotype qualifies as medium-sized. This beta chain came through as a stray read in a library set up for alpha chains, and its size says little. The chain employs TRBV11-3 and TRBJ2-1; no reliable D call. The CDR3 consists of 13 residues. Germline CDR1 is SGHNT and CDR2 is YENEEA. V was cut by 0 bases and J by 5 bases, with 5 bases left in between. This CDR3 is CASSLDRDNEQFF. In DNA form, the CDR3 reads TGTGCCAGCAGCTTAGATCGGGACAATGAGCAGTTCTTC.